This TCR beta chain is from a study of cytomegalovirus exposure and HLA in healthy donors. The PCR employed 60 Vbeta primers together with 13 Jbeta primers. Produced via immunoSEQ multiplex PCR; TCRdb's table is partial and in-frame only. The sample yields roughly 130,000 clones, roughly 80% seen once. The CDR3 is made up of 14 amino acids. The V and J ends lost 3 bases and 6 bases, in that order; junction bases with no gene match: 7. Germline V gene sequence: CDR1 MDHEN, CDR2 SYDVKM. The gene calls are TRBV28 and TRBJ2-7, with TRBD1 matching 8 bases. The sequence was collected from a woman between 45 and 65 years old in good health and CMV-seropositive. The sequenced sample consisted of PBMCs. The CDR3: CASSFRQGFTEQYF. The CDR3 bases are TGTGCCAGCAGTTTCAGACAGGGGTTCACCGAGCAGTACTTC. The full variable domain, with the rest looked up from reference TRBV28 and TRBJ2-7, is DVKVTQSSRYLVKRTGEKVFLECVQDMDHENMFWYRQDPGLGLRLIYFSYDVKMKEKGDIPEGYSVSREKKERFSLILESASTNQTSMYLCASSFRQGFTEQYFGPGTRLTVT.